The rows below give T cell receptor beta chains drawn from one sample of a study of T cell responses to AZD1222 COVID-19 vaccine. Libraries were prepared by immunoSEQ multiplex PCR; TCRdb keeps only in-frame clonotypes and omits some of them. Among about 170,000 clones listed, just over 90% were seen once. Sequencing used peripheral blood, obtained on day 0 of AZD1222 vaccination. All receptors come from an adult in good health. CDR3s leave out the opening cysteine and the closing phenylalanine or tryptophan.

V: TRBV5-1
CDR3: ASSSITYGQSRAGGNIQY

V: TRBV5-5
CDR3: ASSLDTGNYGYT

V: TRBV6-6
CDR3: ASNPDRAYNEQF

V: TRBV18
CDR3: ASSSPLDPISYNEQF

V: TRBV27
CDR3: ASSLRLAGESEQY

V: TRBV29-1
CDR3: SVDGPGGPNNEQF

V: TRBV18
CDR3: ASSPPGVGYGYT

V: TRBV5-1
CDR3: ASSPSRGNYGYT

V: TRBV12-3/TRBV12-4
CDR3: ASKGGWQETQY

V: TRBV13
CDR3: ASSLDPGSYEQY

V: TRBV10-3
CDR3: AIRGGGQAPNSPLH

V: TRBV7-9
CDR3: ASKRVDDWANVLT

V: TRBV7-2
CDR3: ASSLSGRGRTDTQY